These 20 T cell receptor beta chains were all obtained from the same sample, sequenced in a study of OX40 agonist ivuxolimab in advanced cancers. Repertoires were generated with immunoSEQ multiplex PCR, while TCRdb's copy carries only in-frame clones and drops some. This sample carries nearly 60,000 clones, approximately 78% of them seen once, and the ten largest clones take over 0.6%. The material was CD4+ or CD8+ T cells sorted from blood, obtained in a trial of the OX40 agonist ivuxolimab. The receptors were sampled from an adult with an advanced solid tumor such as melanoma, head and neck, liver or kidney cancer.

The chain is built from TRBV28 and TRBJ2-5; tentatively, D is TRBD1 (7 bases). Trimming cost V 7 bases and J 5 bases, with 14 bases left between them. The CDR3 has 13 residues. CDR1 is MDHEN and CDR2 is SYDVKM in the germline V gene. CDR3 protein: CASTLRGVETQYF. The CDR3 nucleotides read TGTGCCAGCACCCTCAGGGGGGTGGAGACCCAGTACTTC.

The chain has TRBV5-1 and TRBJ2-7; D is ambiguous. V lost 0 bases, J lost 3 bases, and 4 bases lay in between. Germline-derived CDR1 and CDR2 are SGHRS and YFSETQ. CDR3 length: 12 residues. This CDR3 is CASSLEGYEQYF. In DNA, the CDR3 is TGCGCCAGCAGCTTGGAGGGCTACGAGCAGTACTTC.

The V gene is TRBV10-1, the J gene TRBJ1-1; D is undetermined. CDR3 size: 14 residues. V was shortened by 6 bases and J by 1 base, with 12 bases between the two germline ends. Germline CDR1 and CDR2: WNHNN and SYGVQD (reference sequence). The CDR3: CASSGAGENTEAFF. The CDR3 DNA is TGCGCCAGCAGCGGAGCCGGGGAGAACACTGAAGCTTTCTTT.

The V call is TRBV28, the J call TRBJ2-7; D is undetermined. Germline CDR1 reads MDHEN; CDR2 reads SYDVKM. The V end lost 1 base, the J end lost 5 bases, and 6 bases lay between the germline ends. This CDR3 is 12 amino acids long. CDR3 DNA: TGTGCCAGCAGTTTATACGGCAACGAGCAGTACTTC. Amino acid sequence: CASSLYGNEQYF.

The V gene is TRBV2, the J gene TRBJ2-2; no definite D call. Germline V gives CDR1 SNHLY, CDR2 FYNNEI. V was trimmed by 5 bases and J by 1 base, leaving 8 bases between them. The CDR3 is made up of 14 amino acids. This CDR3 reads CASSYDKNTGELFF. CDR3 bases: TGTGCCAGCAGTTATGACAAGAACACCGGGGAGCTGTTTTTT. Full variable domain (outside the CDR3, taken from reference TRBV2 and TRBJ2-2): EPEVTQTPSHQVTQMGQEVILRCVPISNHLYFYWYRQILGQKVEFLVSFYNNEISEKSEIFDDQFSVERPDGSNFTLKIRSTKLEDSAMYFCASSYDKNTGELFFGEGSRLTVL.

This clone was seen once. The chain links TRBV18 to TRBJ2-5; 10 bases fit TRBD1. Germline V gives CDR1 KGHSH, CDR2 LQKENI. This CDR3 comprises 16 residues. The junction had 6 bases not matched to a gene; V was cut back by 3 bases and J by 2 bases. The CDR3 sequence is CASSPRTGGGQETQYF. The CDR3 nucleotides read TGTGCCAGCTCACCCAGGACAGGGGGAGGTCAAGAGACCCAGTACTTC.

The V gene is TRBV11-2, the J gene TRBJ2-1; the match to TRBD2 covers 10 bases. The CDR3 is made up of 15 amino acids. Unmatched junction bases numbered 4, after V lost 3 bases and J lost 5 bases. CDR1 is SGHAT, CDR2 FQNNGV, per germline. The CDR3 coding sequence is TGTGCCAGCAGCTTCAGCGGGGGGGCCCACAATGAGCAGTTCTTC. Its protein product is CASSFSGGAHNEQFF.

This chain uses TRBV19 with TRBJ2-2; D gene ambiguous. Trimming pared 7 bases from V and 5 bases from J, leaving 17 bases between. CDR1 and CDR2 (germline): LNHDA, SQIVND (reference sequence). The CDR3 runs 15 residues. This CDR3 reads CASTQPVERTGELFF. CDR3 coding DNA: TGTGCCAGTACACAGCCGGTAGAGAGGACCGGGGAGCTGTTTTTT. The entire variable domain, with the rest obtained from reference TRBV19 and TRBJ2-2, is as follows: DGGITQSPKYLFRKEGQNVTLSCEQNLNHDAMYWYRQDPGQGLRLIYYSQIVNDFQKGDIAEGYSVSREKKESFPLTVTSAQKNPTAFYLCASTQPVERTGELFFGEGSRLTVL.

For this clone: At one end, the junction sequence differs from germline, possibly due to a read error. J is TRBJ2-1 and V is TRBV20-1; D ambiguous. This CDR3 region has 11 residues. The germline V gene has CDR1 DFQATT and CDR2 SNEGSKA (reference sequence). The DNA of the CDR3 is TGCAGTGCTAGAGTCCCCAATGGGTGGATCTTC. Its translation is CSARVPNGWIF.

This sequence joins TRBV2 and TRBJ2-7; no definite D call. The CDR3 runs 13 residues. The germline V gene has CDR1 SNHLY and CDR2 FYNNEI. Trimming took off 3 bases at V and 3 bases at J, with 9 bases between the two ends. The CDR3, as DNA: TGTGCCAGCAGTGATTCGTTGGTCTACGAGCAGTACTTC. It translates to CASSDSLVYEQYF.

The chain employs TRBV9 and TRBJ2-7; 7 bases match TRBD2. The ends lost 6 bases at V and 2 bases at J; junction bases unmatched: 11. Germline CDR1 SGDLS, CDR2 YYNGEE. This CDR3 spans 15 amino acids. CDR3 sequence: CASIVRIGRAYEQYF. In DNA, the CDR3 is TGTGCCAGCATCGTTCGTATAGGGAGGGCCTACGAGCAGTACTTC. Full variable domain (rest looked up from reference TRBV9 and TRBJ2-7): DSGVTQTPKHLITATGQRVTLRCSPRSGDLSVYWYQQSLDQGLQFLIQYYNGEERAKGNILERFSAQQFPDLHSELNLSSLELGDSALYFCASIVRIGRAYEQYFGPGTRLTVT.

CDR3 in amino acids: CASSRDRAHSGNTIYF. As DNA, the CDR3 is TGTGCCAGCAGCCGAGACCGGGCGCACTCTGGAAACACCATATATTTT. J is TRBJ1-3 and V is TRBV13, with D unresolved. The length of the CDR3 is 16 residues. V lost 5 bases and J 0 bases, leaving 14 bases between the germline ends. From germline, CDR1 is PRHDT and CDR2 FYEKMQ (reference sequence).

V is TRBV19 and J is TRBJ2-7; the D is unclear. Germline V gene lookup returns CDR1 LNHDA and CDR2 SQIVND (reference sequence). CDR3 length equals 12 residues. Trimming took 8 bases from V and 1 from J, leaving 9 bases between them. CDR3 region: CASGTKSYEQYF. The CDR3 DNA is TGTGCCAGTGGAACAAAGTCCTACGAGCAGTACTTC.

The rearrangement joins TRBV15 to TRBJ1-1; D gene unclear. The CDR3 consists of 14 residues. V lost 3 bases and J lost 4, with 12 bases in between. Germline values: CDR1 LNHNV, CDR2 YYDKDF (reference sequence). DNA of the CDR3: TGTGCCACCAGCAGGAGGACCGGTGTCACTGAAGCTTTCTTT. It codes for CATSRRTGVTEAFF.

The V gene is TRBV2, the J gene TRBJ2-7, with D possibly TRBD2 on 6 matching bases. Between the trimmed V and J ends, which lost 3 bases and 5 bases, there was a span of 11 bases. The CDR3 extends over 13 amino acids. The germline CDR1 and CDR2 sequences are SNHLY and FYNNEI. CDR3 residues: CASSDGGRDEQYF. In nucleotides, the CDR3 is TGTGCCAGCAGTGACGGGGGAAGGGACGAGCAGTACTTC.

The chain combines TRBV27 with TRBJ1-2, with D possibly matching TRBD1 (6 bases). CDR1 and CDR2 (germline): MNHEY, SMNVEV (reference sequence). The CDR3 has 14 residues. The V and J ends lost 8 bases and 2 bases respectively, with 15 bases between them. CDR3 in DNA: TGTGCCAGCGCAAAGCCAGGACAGAACTATGGCTACACCTTC. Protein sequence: CASAKPGQNYGYTF.

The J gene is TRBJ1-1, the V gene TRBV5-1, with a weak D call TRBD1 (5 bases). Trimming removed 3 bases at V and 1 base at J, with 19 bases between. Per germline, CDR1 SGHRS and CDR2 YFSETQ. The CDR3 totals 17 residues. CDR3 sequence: CASSWGGLRSENTEAFF. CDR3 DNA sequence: TGCGCCAGCAGCTGGGGGGGACTTAGGTCTGAGAACACTGAAGCTTTCTTT.

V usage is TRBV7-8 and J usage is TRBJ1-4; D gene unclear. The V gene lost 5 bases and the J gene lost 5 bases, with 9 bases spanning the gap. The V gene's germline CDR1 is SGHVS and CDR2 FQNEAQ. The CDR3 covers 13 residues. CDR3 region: CASSHLKNEKLFF. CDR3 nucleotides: TGTGCCAGCAGCCACCTCAAAAATGAAAAACTGTTTTTT.

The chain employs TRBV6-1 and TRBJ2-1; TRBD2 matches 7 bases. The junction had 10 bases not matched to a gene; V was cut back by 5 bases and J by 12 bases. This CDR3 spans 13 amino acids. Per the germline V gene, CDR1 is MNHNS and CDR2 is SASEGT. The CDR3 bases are TGTGCCAGCAGTTATATTTCCACGGGGGGGCAGTTCTTC. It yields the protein CASSYISTGGQFF.

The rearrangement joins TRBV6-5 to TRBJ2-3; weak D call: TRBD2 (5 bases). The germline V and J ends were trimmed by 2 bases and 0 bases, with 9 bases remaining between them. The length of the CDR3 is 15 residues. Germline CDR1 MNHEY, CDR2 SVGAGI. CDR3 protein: CASSYNPGSTDTQYF. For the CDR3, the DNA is TGTGCCAGCAGTTACAATCCGGGGAGCACAGATACGCAGTATTTT.